The 31 T cell receptor beta chains listed next were all sequenced from one sample in a study of blood T cell repertoires in COVID-19. Method: immunoSEQ multiplex PCR; TCRdb's copy keeps in-frame clones and lacks some. Of 150,000 to 200,000 clones in the sample, roughly 80% were seen once. Source material: peripheral blood. These receptors were collected from a woman in her forties with acute or convalescent COVID-19.

CDR3 coding DNA: TGTGCCAGCAGTTTATTGGGGCGCGAGCAGTACTTC. As protein: CASSLLGREQYF. The chain is built from TRBV28 and TRBJ2-7; maybe TRBD1 (5 bases). Trimming removed 1 base at V and 6 bases at J, with 7 bases between. The CDR3 runs 12 residues. Germline-derived CDR1 and CDR2 are MDHEN and SYDVKM.

The chain has TRBV20-1 and TRBJ2-7, with 8 bases matching TRBD2. Germline CDR1 is DFQATT and CDR2 is SNEGSKA (reference sequence). The CDR3 is 11 residues long. DNA for the CDR3: TGCAGAGCGGGAGAGCGGGACGAGCAGTACTTC. This translates into CRAGERDEQYF.

The rearrangement uses TRBV30 and TRBJ1-2, with 9 bases identical to TRBD1. Germline CDR1 GTSNPN, CDR2 SVGIG (reference sequence). This CDR3 is 13 amino acids long. Trimming cost V 2 bases and J 8 bases; bases outside gene matches: 6. The CDR3 loop reads CAWSTGGARGYTF. CDR3 DNA: TGTGCCTGGAGTACAGGGGGCGCGCGAGGCTACACCTTC.

This chain connects TRBV5-6 to TRBJ2-5, with a possible D match to TRBD1 (5 bases). Trimming removed 4 bases at V and 4 bases at J, with 14 bases between. The CDR3 is made up of 14 amino acids. Germline CDR1 SGHDT, CDR2 YYEEEE. The CDR3 DNA reads as TGTGCCAGCAGCCAATCCCAGGGTACAGAGACCCAGTACTTC. It is translated as CASSQSQGTETQYF.

This chain joins TRBV2 and TRBJ1-3; 8 bases map to TRBD1. The CDR3 extends over 15 amino acids. CDR1 is SNHLY, CDR2 FYNNEI, per germline. The J segment lost 2 bases and the V segment lost 6 bases, leaving 6 bases of the junction unmatched. This chain's CDR3 is CASSSDRATGNTIYF. The CDR3 DNA is TGTGCCAGCAGCTCGGACAGGGCCACTGGAAACACCATATATTTT.

J is TRBJ1-1 and V is TRBV11-2, with TRBD1 matching over 10 bases. The germline V gene encodes CDR1 SGHAT and CDR2 FQNNGV. The CDR3 extends over 13 amino acids. V dropped 5 bases and J dropped 4; count of bases not matched to a gene: 1. For the CDR3, the DNA is TGTGCCAGCAGCCGGACAGGGGGCACTGAAGCTTTCTTT. It is translated as CASSRTGGTEAFF.

The V gene is TRBV7-8, the J gene TRBJ1-2; maybe TRBD1 (6 bases). This CDR3 contains 18 residues. Germline CDR1 and CDR2: SGHVS and FQNEAQ. Deletions cut 2 bases from V and 8 bases from J, with 27 bases between. The CDR3 protein is CASSLRGSAEVSFQGYTF. The CDR3 coding sequence is TGTGCCAGCAGCTTAAGGGGGTCTGCGGAGGTATCGTTTCAGGGCTACACCTTC.

The gene calls are TRBV5-1 and TRBJ2-5, with D perhaps TRBD2 (5 bases). The V gene lost 6 bases and the J gene lost 5 bases, with 17 bases spanning the gap. The CDR3 is made up of 14 amino acids. Per germline, CDR1 SGHRS and CDR2 YFSETQ. The CDR3 bases are TGCGCCAGCACGCTCGGGGAGACGAGGGAGACCCAGTACTTC. It specifies CASTLGETRETQYF. The full variable domain, with the rest looked up from reference TRBV5-1 and TRBJ2-5, is KAGVTQTPRYLIKTRGQQVTLSCSPISGHRSVSWYQQTPGQGLQFLFEYFSETQRNKGNFPGRFSGRQFSNSRSEMNVSTLELGDSALYLCASTLGETRETQYFGPGTRLLVL.

A word on this clone: Other DNA sequences of this sample code for an identical CDR3. V is TRBV18 and J is TRBJ2-7; D possibly corresponds to TRBD2 (5 bases). CDR3 length: 13 amino acids. Between the trimmed V and J ends, which lost 3 bases and 2 bases, there was a span of 8 bases. In germline, CDR1 is KGHSH, CDR2 LQKENI. The CDR3 here is CASSPGEAYEQYF. The CDR3 region has the DNA TGTGCCAGCTCACCGGGAGAGGCCTACGAGCAGTACTTC.

The V gene is TRBV6-5, the J gene TRBJ2-6, with D perhaps matching TRBD1 (5 bases). This CDR3 region has 16 residues. CDR1 is MNHEY and CDR2 is SVGAGI in the germline V gene. Trimming took off 2 bases at V and 0 bases at J, with 8 bases between the two ends. CDR3 DNA sequence: TGTGCCAGCAGTTACGCAGGGCGCTCTGGGGCCAACGTCCTGACTTTC. Its protein product is CASSYAGRSGANVLTF.

The genes are TRBV5-1 and TRBJ2-5; TRBD1 agrees at 7 bases. Germline V gene lookup returns CDR1 SGHRS and CDR2 YFSETQ. After removal of 0 bases from V and 5 bases from J, the junction contained 7 bases not matched to a gene. The CDR3 is 15 residues long. CDR3 in amino acids: CASSLEGAHLETQYF. In DNA, the CDR3 is TGCGCCAGCAGCTTGGAGGGGGCGCATTTGGAGACCCAGTACTTC.

This chain connects TRBV6-5 to TRBJ2-7; the D gene is possibly TRBD1 (7 bases). Germline V gene data show CDR1 as MNHEY and CDR2 as SVGAGI. Trimming took 6 bases from V and 6 from J, leaving 18 bases between them. This CDR3 is 14 amino acids long. CDR3 in amino acids: CASSYGNRGGEQYF. CDR3 DNA sequence: TGTGCCAGCAGCTACGGGAACAGGGGAGGCGAGCAGTACTTC.

V gene TRBV19 combines with J gene TRBJ1-1, with unresolved D. Deletions cut 4 bases from V and 1 base from J, with 10 bases between. The CDR3 length is 14 residues. CDR1 is LNHDA and CDR2 is SQIVND in the germline V gene (reference sequence). CDR3 in amino acids: CASSKPGKNTEAFF. In DNA form, the CDR3 reads TGTGCCAGTAGTAAGCCGGGAAAGAACACTGAAGCTTTCTTT.

The chain is built from TRBV6-2 or TRBV6-3 and TRBJ2-1; D is possibly TRBD2 (5 bases). Looked up from germline, CDR1 is MNHEY and CDR2 is SVGEGT. Trimming shortened V by 1 base and J by 5 bases, and 15 bases separated the two germline ends. The length of the CDR3 is 16 residues. This CDR3 is CASSYYSGSSHNEQFF. DNA for the CDR3: TGTGCCAGCAGTTACTACAGCGGAAGCAGCCACAATGAGCAGTTCTTC.

The chain couples TRBV29-1 to TRBJ1-5, with 8 bases matching TRBD1. The V gene end was trimmed by 4 bases and the J gene end by 0 bases; junction bases not matched to a gene: 2. The CDR3 sequence is 14 residues long. Germline assignment: CDR1 SQVTM and CDR2 ANQGSEA. The CDR3 DNA is TGCAGCGTTGGACAGGGGCTTAGCAATCAGCCCCAGCATTTT. It yields the protein CSVGQGLSNQPQHF.

This chain connects TRBV7-6 to TRBJ1-3; TRBD1 agrees at 12 bases. CDR3 size: 20 residues. Germline values: CDR1 SGHVS, CDR2 FNYEAQ. The V gene end was trimmed by 5 bases and the J gene end by 2 bases; junction bases not matched to a gene: 16. CDR3 residues: CASSLSPTTGQGAPGNTIYF. The CDR3 DNA sequence: TGTGCCAGCAGCCTTTCCCCAACCACGGGACAGGGGGCTCCTGGAAACACCATATATTTT.

The chain couples TRBV27 to TRBJ2-3, with D possibly TRBD1 on 6 matching bases. CDR1 MNHEY and CDR2 SMNVEV come from the germline V gene (reference sequence). The germline V and J ends were trimmed by 6 bases and 4 bases, with 11 bases remaining between them. The CDR3 spans 13 residues. Written as DNA, the CDR3 is TGTGCCAGCAGCCATAACAGGGCAGATACGCAGTATTTT. It yields the protein CASSHNRADTQYF.

With respect to this clone: The same CDR3 is also encoded by other DNA sequences in this sample. The chain couples TRBV30 to TRBJ1-5; 10 bases align to TRBD1. Unmatched junction bases numbered 6, after V lost 5 bases and J lost 5 bases. From germline, CDR1 is GTSNPN and CDR2 SVGIG (reference sequence). The length of the CDR3 is 14 residues. The CDR3 region has the DNA TGTGCCTGGTCAGCGGGACAGGGGTATCAGCCCCAGCATTTT. Its translation is CAWSAGQGYQPQHF.

The chain combines TRBV3-1 (or the pseudogene TRBV3-2) with TRBJ1-5; TRBD1 might be the D (6 bases). Trimming took 5 bases from V and 10 from J, leaving 15 bases between them. Looked up from germline, CDR1 is LGHDT and CDR2 is YNNKEL (reference sequence). The CDR3 is made up of 13 amino acids. The CDR3 here is CASSSQGEYPQHF. Here the CDR3 DNA reads TGTGCCAGCAGCTCACAGGGTGAGTATCCCCAGCATTTT.

This chain uses TRBV6-5 with TRBJ1-1; 7 nucleotides agree with TRBD1. Losses at the gene ends were 7 bases for V and 3 bases for J; bases not matched to a gene: 5. In germline, CDR1 is MNHEY, CDR2 SVGAGI. The CDR3 consists of 13 residues. The CDR3 DNA reads TGTGCCAGCATTCAGGGGGTGTACACTGAAGCTTTCTTT. Translation gives CASIQGVYTEAFF.

V and J are TRBV11-2 and TRBJ2-6; D gene uncertain. The germline CDR1 and CDR2 sequences are SGHAT and FQNNGV. Deletions cut 1 base from V and 0 bases from J, with 7 bases between. This CDR3 spans 16 amino acids. The CDR3 sequence is CASSLGLNSGANVLTF. DNA of the CDR3: TGTGCCAGCAGCTTAGGTTTAAACTCTGGGGCCAACGTCCTGACTTTC.

CDR3 nucleotides: TGTGCCAGCATGGGGACAGGGACGGTCGGGGAGCTGTTTTTT. Translating it yields CASMGTGTVGELFF. The J gene is TRBJ2-2, the V gene TRBV27, with 9 bases aligning to TRBD1. This CDR3 has 14 amino acids. With V trimmed by 7 bases and J by 7 bases, 7 bases remained unmatched. Germline V gives CDR1 MNHEY, CDR2 SMNVEV (reference sequence).

V is TRBV2 and J is TRBJ1-6, with no clear D. CDR3 length equals 15 residues. Germline CDR1 is SNHLY and CDR2 is FYNNEI. V was shortened by 6 bases and J by 4 bases, with 13 bases between the two germline ends. The CDR3 is CASSEGPPYNSPLHF. CDR3 in DNA: TGTGCCAGCAGCGAGGGCCCCCCATATAATTCACCCCTCCACTTT. Full variable domain (missing parts from reference TRBV2 and TRBJ1-6): EPEVTQTPSHQVTQMGQEVILRCVPISNHLYFYWYRQILGQKVEFLVSFYNNEISEKSEIFDDQFSVERPDGSNFTLKIRSTKLEDSAMYFCASSEGPPYNSPLHFGNGTRLTVT.

The chain couples TRBV4-1 to TRBJ2-2, with TRBD2 matching over 7 bases. The CDR3 is 17 residues long. The V gene end was trimmed by 0 bases and the J gene end by 6 bases; junction bases not matched to a gene: 10. Per the germline V gene, CDR1 is MGHRA and CDR2 is YSYEKL. CDR3 in amino acids: CASSQDVRRGGAGELFF. The CDR3 bases are TGCGCCAGCAGCCAAGATGTGAGGCGGGGAGGGGCCGGGGAGCTGTTTTTT.

The chain has TRBV11-3 and TRBJ2-1; D is ambiguous. The CDR3 length is 12 residues. Germline assignment: CDR1 SGHNT and CDR2 YENEEA. The V end lost 8 bases, the J end lost 0 bases, and 5 bases lay between the germline ends. CDR3 region: CASGSSYNEQFF. Here the CDR3 DNA reads TGTGCCAGCGGCAGCTCCTACAATGAGCAGTTCTTC.

This clone was picked up a small number of times. CDR3 sequence (DNA): TGTGCCACCAGCAGGGACACAGACACTGAAGCTTTCTTT. This translates into CATSRDTDTEAFF. The V and J genes are TRBV15 and TRBJ1-1, with D tentatively TRBD1 (5 bases). CDR3 length equals 13 residues. Trimming took 3 bases from V and 3 from J, leaving 8 bases between them. Germline V gene lookup returns CDR1 LNHNV and CDR2 YYDKDF (reference sequence). Filled out from reference TRBV15 and TRBJ1-1, the complete variable domain reads DAMVIQNPRYQVTQFGKPVTLSCSQTLNHNVMYWYQQKSSQAPKLLFHYYDKDFNNEADTPDNFQSRRPNTSFCFLDIRSPGLGDTAMYLCATSRDTDTEAFFGQGTRLTVV.

This chain joins TRBV28 and TRBJ1-2, with 8 bases that match TRBD1. CDR1 and CDR2 (germline): MDHEN, SYDVKM. This CDR3 comprises 14 residues. V lost 3 bases and J lost 7; bases outside the gene matches: 7. CDR3 DNA: TGTGCCAGCAGTTTCCCAGGGGGCGCCGGTGGCTACACCTTC. This codes for CASSFPGGAGGYTF.

The rearrangement joins TRBV19 to TRBJ2-1; 10 nucleotides agree with TRBD2. The ends lost 2 bases at V and 7 bases at J; junction bases unmatched: 5. The CDR3 extends over 15 amino acids. Germline CDR1 is LNHDA and CDR2 is SQIVND (reference sequence). CDR3 amino acids: CASSILAGVLNEQFF. CDR3 DNA: TGTGCCAGTAGTATACTAGCGGGAGTCTTGAATGAGCAGTTCTTC.

The chain uses TRBV5-4 and TRBJ1-1; TRBD1 might be the D (5 bases). This CDR3 is built from 12 residues. Trimming left V 2 bases short and J 5 bases short, with 7 bases between. Germline lookup yields CDR1 SGHNT and CDR2 YYREEE (reference sequence). The CDR3 is CASSFHRTEAFF. In DNA form, the CDR3 reads TGTGCCAGCAGCTTTCACAGGACTGAAGCTTTCTTT.

The chain combines TRBV3-1 (or the pseudogene TRBV3-2) with TRBJ1-2; TRBD1 matches 7 bases. There are 18 residues in the CDR3. The germline V gene has CDR1 LGHDT and CDR2 YNNKEL (reference sequence). Trimming removed 1 base from V and 7 bases from J; junction bases left unmatched: 18. DNA for the CDR3: TGTGCCAGCAGCCAAGGTACAACAGGGGAGCAGTTGGTTGGTGGCTACACCTTC. Translation: CASSQGTTGEQLVGGYTF.

The rearrangement links TRBV18 to TRBJ1-1, with TRBD1 matching over 8 bases. V lost 6 bases to trimming and J lost 11 bases; unmatched junction nucleotides: 14. The germline V gene encodes CDR1 KGHSH and CDR2 LQKENI. The CDR3 sequence is 14 residues long. CDR3 sequence reads: CASSGPNQGARAFF. In nucleotides, the CDR3 is TGTGCCAGCTCCGGACCTAACCAGGGGGCTAGGGCTTTCTTT.